This passage covers 25 T cell receptor beta chains from one sample sequenced in a study of blood T cell repertoires in COVID-19 (dated by TCRdb to 2019 to 2021). Libraries were constructed by the immunoSEQ multiplex PCR assay. The table comes from immuneACCESS by way of TCRdb, which keeps in-frame sequences with V and J called. Part of the clones is missing from these tables; in studies checked, under half for an unresolved V gene and the rest for unknown reasons. This sample has over 200,000 clones in its table, and 75% to 90% of those were observed once. About 2.5% of the sample goes to the ten largest clones. Sequencing used peripheral blood. The receptors stem from a young man with COVID-19, enrolled during active disease.

The chain employs TRBV19 and TRBJ2-7, with TRBD1 matching over 9 bases. Germline-derived CDR1 and CDR2 are LNHDA and SQIVND (reference sequence). This CDR3 is 14 amino acids long. Losses at the gene ends were 4 bases for V and 3 bases for J; bases not matched to a gene: 4. Here the CDR3 DNA reads TGTGCCAGTAGTACCCTGACAGGGGGCTACGAGCAGTACTTC. It is translated as CASSTLTGGYEQYF.

The chain uses TRBV29-1 and TRBJ1-2, with 7 bases lining up with TRBD1. This CDR3 region has 13 residues. In germline, CDR1 is SQVTM, CDR2 ANQGSEA. After removal of 6 bases from V and 0 bases from J, the junction contained 4 bases not matched to a gene. The CDR3 nucleotides are TGCAGCGTGCTGACAGGGTCTAACTATGGCTACACCTTC. Translating gives CSVLTGSNYGYTF.

The V gene is TRBV18, the J gene TRBJ2-2, with D perhaps TRBD1 (6 bases). With 0 bases removed from V and 4 bases from J, the gap between germline ends came to 9 bases. In germline, CDR1 is KGHSH, CDR2 LQKENI. CDR3 size: 15 residues. The CDR3 region is CASSPPIGGTGELFF. The CDR3 bases are TGTGCCAGCTCACCACCGATAGGGGGCACCGGGGAGCTGTTTTTT.

The genes are TRBV6-5 and TRBJ1-2; 7 bases map to TRBD1. CDR1 is MNHEY and CDR2 is SVGAGI in the germline V gene. V shed 7 bases and J 7 bases; nucleotides not matched to a gene: 9. The CDR3 totals 13 residues. The CDR3 loop is CASITKGAGGYTF. CDR3 sequence (DNA): TGTGCCAGCATCACTAAGGGGGCGGGTGGCTACACCTTC.

The chain links TRBV5-1 to TRBJ1-1; TRBD1 agrees at 9 bases. This CDR3 is 17 amino acids long. Germline CDR1 and CDR2: SGHRS and YFSETQ. The J segment lost 0 bases and the V segment lost 0 bases, leaving 6 bases of the junction unmatched. CDR3 loop: CASSLAPGTGMNTEAFF. DNA for the CDR3: TGCGCCAGCAGCTTGGCGCCAGGGACAGGGATGAACACTGAAGCTTTCTTT.

The chain joins TRBV12-3 or TRBV12-4 to TRBJ2-1; possible D gene TRBD1, 6 bases. The CDR3 is made up of 12 amino acids. With 5 bases removed from V and 10 bases from J, the gap between germline ends came to 12 bases. The CDR3 protein is CASSGQGREQFF. In DNA form, the CDR3 reads TGTGCCAGCAGTGGCCAGGGGCGCGAGCAGTTCTTC.

The chain joins TRBV2 to TRBJ1-1; D is possibly TRBD1 (6 bases). The CDR3 contains 19 residues. Germline CDR1 and CDR2: SNHLY and FYNNEI. V shed 7 bases and J shed 1 base, with 28 bases lying between them. Written as DNA, the CDR3 is TGTGCCAGCACCGCCTTTCTGGGGGGGCGCTTTGACCAGAACACTGAAGCTTTCTTT. Protein product: CASTAFLGGRFDQNTEAFF.

The chain combines TRBV18 with TRBJ2-4; tentatively, D is TRBD2 (6 bases). Germline loops: CDR1 KGHSH, CDR2 LQKENI. This CDR3 is built from 15 residues. V was cut by 0 bases and J by 0 bases, with 6 bases left in between. CDR3 in DNA: TGTGCCAGCTCACCACCGGGACTAGCCAAAAACATTCAGTACTTC. This encodes CASSPPGLAKNIQYF.

The J gene is TRBJ1-1, the V gene TRBV7-8; D perhaps matches TRBD1 (5 bases). The CDR3 is 17 residues long. Trimming stripped 7 bases from V and 1 base from J, with 22 bases between. In germline, CDR1 is SGHVS, CDR2 FQNEAQ. The CDR3 bases are TGTGCCAGCACACGAAGAACAGGCTCTGGGGAGAACACTGAAGCTTTCTTT. Residues: CASTRRTGSGENTEAFF.

The rearrangement joins TRBV10-3 to TRBJ1-1, with a weak D call TRBD1 (5 bases). This CDR3 spans 14 amino acids. Deletions cut 3 bases from V and 6 bases from J, with 14 bases between. The germline V gene encodes CDR1 ENHRY and CDR2 SYGVKD. The CDR3 protein is CAISEGVVRPEAFF. The DNA of the CDR3 is TGTGCCATCAGTGAAGGGGTAGTCAGACCTGAAGCTTTCTTT.

The V gene is TRBV7-2, the J gene TRBJ1-2, with a possible D match to TRBD1 (5 bases). Trimming cost V 2 bases and J 5 bases, with 18 bases left between them. CDR1 and CDR2 from the germline V gene are SGHTA and FQGNSA. The CDR3 spans 16 residues. Here the CDR3 reads CASSLTGPGGGYGYTF. The CDR3 coding sequence is TGTGCCAGCAGCTTAACAGGACCGGGTGGGGGGTATGGCTACACCTTC.

The chain joins TRBV5-1 to TRBJ2-5; 7 bases are a match to TRBD2. Trimming removed 0 bases from V and 1 base from J; junction bases left unmatched: 6. The CDR3 has 16 amino acids. In germline, CDR1 is SGHRS, CDR2 YFSETQ. The CDR3 DNA reads as TGCGCCAGCAGCTTGGTTGCTAGCGGTTTCCAAGAGACCCAGTACTTC. It codes for CASSLVASGFQETQYF.

This chain connects TRBV18 to TRBJ1-1; 8 bases line up with TRBD1. This CDR3 has 15 residues. Germline assignment: CDR1 KGHSH and CDR2 LQKENI. V lost 3 bases and J lost 6; bases outside the gene matches: 9. CDR3 sequence: CASSPGTGGIAEAFF. In DNA form, the CDR3 reads TGTGCCAGCTCACCGGGCACAGGGGGTATTGCTGAAGCTTTCTTT.

The V and J genes are TRBV5-1 and TRBJ2-2; possible D gene TRBD1, 5 bases. V was shortened by 3 bases and J by 1 base, with 10 bases between the two germline ends. Looked up from germline, CDR1 is SGHRS and CDR2 is YFSETQ. The CDR3 runs 15 residues. The CDR3 sequence: CASSYQTENTGELFF. CDR3 DNA: TGCGCCAGCAGCTACCAGACAGAGAACACCGGGGAGCTGTTTTTT.

The chain recombines TRBV11-2 with TRBJ1-5; D call uncertain. This CDR3 has 13 amino acids. Trimming removed 2 bases from V and 6 bases from J, with 8 bases in between. CDR1 is SGHAT and CDR2 is FQNNGV in the germline V gene. The CDR3 region has the DNA TGTGCCAGCAGCTTATCTCTCGGTCAGCCCCAGCATTTT. It specifies CASSLSLGQPQHF.

This chain uses TRBV12-3 or TRBV12-4 with TRBJ2-3; D possibly corresponds to TRBD2 (5 bases). The V and J ends lost 6 bases and 5 bases respectively, with 9 bases between them. The CDR3 length is 12 residues. CDR3 coding DNA: TGTGCCAGCAGCCCCGAGGGAGATACGCAGTATTTT. This gives the protein CASSPEGDTQYF.

The chain uses TRBV7-9 and TRBJ2-6; TRBD1 might be the D (5 bases). This CDR3 comprises 16 residues. Per germline, CDR1 SEHNR and CDR2 FQNEAQ (reference sequence). Between the trimmed V and J ends, which lost 4 bases and 0 bases, there was a span of 10 bases. The DNA of the CDR3 is TGTGCCAGCAGCTACTTCACAGGCTCTGGGGCCAACGTCCTGACTTTC. Translated, it gives CASSYFTGSGANVLTF.

V is TRBV9 and J is TRBJ2-2; 7 bases fit TRBD2. The germline gives CDR1 SGDLS, CDR2 YYNGEE. V gave up 2 bases and J gave up 6 bases; unmatched junction bases: 13. The CDR3 covers 17 residues. CDR3 loop: CASSVGGVWIKAGELFF. Written as DNA, the CDR3 is TGTGCCAGCAGCGTGGGAGGGGTTTGGATTAAAGCCGGGGAGCTGTTTTTT.

The gene calls are TRBV10-1 and TRBJ1-3; 7 bases agree with TRBD1. The CDR3 length is 15 residues. The germline gives CDR1 WNHNN, CDR2 SYGVQD (reference sequence). J gave up 2 bases and V 4 bases, and 5 bases lay outside the gene matches. CDR3 nucleotides: TGCGCCAGCAGTGGGGGACAGTTCCCTGGAAACACCATATATTTT. Residues: CASSGGQFPGNTIYF.

V usage is TRBV6-1 and J usage is TRBJ2-6, with D uncertain. Germline lookup yields CDR1 MNHNS and CDR2 SASEGT. V lost 4 bases and J lost 0, with 10 bases in between. This CDR3 spans 16 amino acids. CDR3 DNA: TGTGCCAGCAGTGTATCAGGCACCTCTGGGGCCAACGTCCTGACTTTC. It yields the protein CASSVSGTSGANVLTF.

The V call is TRBV6-5, the J call TRBJ1-3; 8 nucleotides line up with TRBD1. This CDR3 spans 16 amino acids. The germline V gene encodes CDR1 MNHEY and CDR2 SVGAGI. The J segment lost 0 bases and the V segment lost 2 bases, leaving 3 bases of the junction unmatched. CDR3 sequence: CASSYGDRFSGNTIYF. For the CDR3, the DNA is TGTGCCAGCAGTTACGGGGACAGGTTCTCTGGAAACACCATATATTTT.

The J gene is TRBJ2-1, the V gene TRBV7-2; a weak D match, TRBD2 (8 bases). Germline CDR1 is SGHTA and CDR2 is FQGNSA. There are 15 residues in the CDR3. The germline V and J ends were trimmed by 5 bases and 10 bases, with 21 bases remaining between them. The CDR3 DNA reads as TGTGCCAGCAGCCAGGGACTAGGGGGCCGACCGGAGCAGTTCTTC. It yields the protein CASSQGLGGRPEQFF.

This chain joins TRBV9 and TRBJ2-5; no clear D gene. The CDR3 contains 13 residues. Germline loops: CDR1 SGDLS, CDR2 YYNGEE. V lost 3 bases to trimming and J lost 3 bases, with 9 bases between them. CDR3 nucleotides: TGTGCCAGCAGCGGCCCGAGCAAAGAGACCCAGTACTTC. Translated, it gives CASSGPSKETQYF.

This rearrangement joins TRBV4-3 to TRBJ2-1, with 7 nucleotides matching TRBD2. The CDR3 consists of 15 residues. Germline V lookup: CDR1 LGHNA, CDR2 YSLEER. With 1 base clipped from V and 8 bases from J, the junction kept 8 bases outside the gene matches. CDR3 protein: CASSQVASGAYEQFF. DNA of the CDR3: TGCGCCAGCAGCCAAGTAGCTAGCGGCGCCTATGAGCAGTTCTTC.

The chain recombines TRBV4-1 with TRBJ2-7, with a tentative D call TRBD2 (6 bases). The CDR3 sequence is 15 residues long. The V gene lost 2 bases and the J gene lost 2 bases, with 13 bases spanning the gap. In germline, CDR1 is MGHRA, CDR2 YSYEKL. CDR3 in DNA: TGCGCCAGCAGCCAATTCGGGGAGGCGGCCTACGAGCAGTACTTC. It yields the protein CASSQFGEAAYEQYF.